The next 10 T cell receptor beta chains were all read from a single sample in a study of T cell responses to AZD1222 COVID-19 vaccine. The repertoire was sequenced with immunoSEQ multiplex PCR; TCRdb's copy has only in-frame clones and lacks some. The sample has around 150,000 clones, approximately 90% seen once; the top ten hold about 3.3%. The sequencing used peripheral blood, collected 28 days after the second AZD1222 dose. The receptors originated from an adult who received the AZD1222 COVID-19 vaccine.

The V and J genes are TRBV15 and TRBJ1-1; no reliable D call. The CDR3 length is 12 residues. Trimming removed 0 bases from V and 6 bases from J, with 5 bases in between. The V gene's germline CDR1 is LNHNV and CDR2 YYDKDF (reference sequence). The CDR3 here is CATSRDHSEAFF. The CDR3 coding sequence is TGTGCCACCAGCAGAGACCACTCTGAAGCTTTCTTT. Combining the CDR3 with reference TRBV15 and TRBJ1-1 gives the whole variable domain DAMVIQNPRYQVTQFGKPVTLSCSQTLNHNVMYWYQQKSSQAPKLLFHYYDKDFNNEADTPDNFQSRRPNTSFCFLDIRSPGLGDTAMYLCATSRDHSEAFFGQGTRLTVV.

The rearrangement links TRBV18 to TRBJ1-3, with D uncertain. CDR1 and CDR2 (germline): KGHSH, LQKENI. The length of the CDR3 is 11 residues. Deletions cut 9 bases from V and 6 bases from J, with 9 bases between. The CDR3 coding sequence is TGTGCCAGTCGGGAGGAAAACACCATATATTTT. Its translation: CASREENTIYF.

The chain employs TRBV3-1 (or the pseudogene TRBV3-2) and TRBJ1-1, with a possible D match to TRBD1 (5 bases). There are 17 residues in the CDR3. CDR1 is LGHDT and CDR2 is YNNKEL in the germline V gene (reference sequence). Trimming left V 2 bases short and J 0 bases short, with 16 bases between. The CDR3 DNA sequence: TGTGCCAGCAGCCAATTCCCGACAGAAGGGGTGAACACTGAAGCTTTCTTT. It specifies CASSQFPTEGVNTEAFF.

The chain combines TRBV11-2 with TRBJ2-7, with D perhaps TRBD1 or TRBD2 (5 bases each). V lost 7 bases and J lost 7, with 14 bases in between. This CDR3 has 12 amino acids. Germline V CDR1 and CDR2: SGHAT, FQNNGV. The CDR3 loop reads CASNGDLGEQYF. The CDR3 region has the DNA TGTGCCAGCAATGGGGACCTGGGGGAGCAGTACTTC.

The chain uses TRBV6-5 and TRBJ1-4; D is possibly TRBD1 (5 bases). CDR3 size: 13 residues. CDR1 is MNHEY and CDR2 is SVGAGI in the germline V gene. The V and J ends lost 8 bases and 7 bases respectively, with 14 bases between them. The CDR3 sequence is CASRKSGGEKLFF. CDR3 DNA: TGTGCCAGCCGCAAGTCGGGGGGTGAAAAACTGTTTTTT.

The gene calls are TRBV19 and TRBJ2-7; D tentatively reads TRBD1 or TRBD2 (5 bases each). With 7 bases removed from V and 4 bases from J, the gap between germline ends came to 14 bases. The germline V gene has CDR1 LNHDA and CDR2 SQIVND (reference sequence). The CDR3 runs 13 residues. Written as DNA, the CDR3 is TGTGCCAGTACACCCGGGGCCCCTTACGAGCAGTACTTC. Protein: CASTPGAPYEQYF.

The chain has TRBV5-4 and TRBJ1-2; 11 bases line up with TRBD1. The CDR3 runs to 16 residues. Germline trimming cut 1 base from V and 7 bases from J; bases unmatched to any gene: 9. Germline CDR1 reads SGHNT; CDR2 reads YYREEE (reference sequence). Here the CDR3 DNA reads TGTGCCAGCAGCTTGATCCTTGGACAGGGGGCGACTGGCTACACCTTC. Its protein is CASSLILGQGATGYTF.

The chain carries TRBV29-1 and TRBJ1-1, with D unclear. Germline CDR1 reads SQVTM; CDR2 reads ANQGSEA. V lost 2 bases, J lost 3 bases, and 13 bases lay in between. The CDR3 has 14 residues. The CDR3 sequence: CSVESGEGHTEAFF. CDR3 bases: TGCAGCGTTGAATCTGGGGAAGGCCACACTGAAGCTTTCTTT.

J is TRBJ2-1 and V is TRBV27; maybe TRBD2 (6 bases). The CDR3 totals 15 residues. Trimming took 5 bases from V and 3 from J, leaving 14 bases between them. CDR1 and CDR2 from the germline V gene are MNHEY and SMNVEV (reference sequence). CDR3 sequence (DNA): TGTGCCAGCAGTCTCGGGACTTCCCTCTACAATGAGCAGTTCTTC. Its translation: CASSLGTSLYNEQFF.

In its sample, this clone was seen once. The rearrangement links TRBV3-1 (or the pseudogene TRBV3-2) to TRBJ2-7; 10 bases map to TRBD1. V shed 4 bases and J 3 bases; nucleotides not matched to a gene: 6. The CDR3 consists of 15 residues. The germline V gene has CDR1 LGHDT and CDR2 YNNKEL (reference sequence). CDR3 DNA: TGTGCCAGCAGCCGGGGCAGGACAGGGGGCTACGAGCAGTACTTC. Amino acids: CASSRGRTGGYEQYF.